This T cell receptor beta chain originates from a study of radiation and T cells in renal cell carcinoma. Study conclusions and caveats: No pretreatment tumor biopsies were available for baseline clonotypes.

About this clone itself: Its antigen is unidentified.

Germline V lookup: CDR1 SGHAT, CDR2 FQNNGV. The ends lost 5 bases at V and 5 bases at J; junction bases unmatched: 10. The CDR3 has 16 residues. As to time point: blood 4 weeks post-SBRT, at nephrectomy. Sample treatment: 15 Gy SBRT to primary tumor, nephrectomy 4 weeks later. Nephrectomy followed 15 Gy stereotactic body radiation by 4 weeks. Radiation-treated patients gave blood at baseline, week 2 and week 4. Assay used: immunoSEQ multiplex PCR; TCRdb lists only in-frame clones, some missing. The table shows 140,000 to 150,000 clones, with 86% occurring only once. Specimen: blood, collected from a patient whose treatment included radiotherapy and nephrectomy. The receptor's source is a woman between 50 and 59 years old with renal cell carcinoma. V and J are TRBV11-2 and TRBJ2-5, with 11 bases identical to TRBD1. Here the CDR3 DNA reads TGTGCCAGCAGCCAAACCAGGACAGGGGGCTTGGAGACCCAGTACTTC. Translation: CASSQTRTGGLETQYF.